This section outlines one T cell receptor (beta chain) sequence together with its context. Its binding antigen is unknown. No quality values exist for individual bases; no much larger clone is one base distant. The data were taken from a study of blood T cells in healthy people across ages (dated by TCRdb to between 2015 and 2017). A note on the overall study: In model experiments, roughly one uniquely barcoded TCR beta cDNA molecule per two T cells was captured by template switching. The study measured age-related changes in TCR beta repertoire diversity using deep sequencing normalized with unique cDNA molecular identifiers. The donors were split into four age groups: young (average 16 years), middle-aged (roughly 42), aged (more than 55) and long-lived (about 82). To avoid experimental bias, donors of different ages were spread randomly across the sequencing lanes. Using the same blood draw, the study looked at two additional independent replicas of 1 million unique cDNA reads for two donors, one aged 18 to 29 and the other aged 80 or older. Overall results and qualifications from the work: Bulk unsorted PBMC profiling prevented conclusive comparison of naive and antigen-experienced compartments. The long-lived group showed more naive CD4+ T cells, fewer expanded clones and increased TCR diversity than the aged group, suggesting age selection. As age increased, observed TCR beta diversity per million T cells dropped in a roughly linear way, and a significant reduction was already evident by age 40. Total diversity estimates from one million sequenced T cells were considered lower bounds and underestimates. Because donor CMV infection status was unknown, age-related changes in expanded clonotypes were potentially confounded. There was a strong correlation between observed TCR beta diversity and the percentage of naive T cells measured by flow cytometry.

The CDR3 contains 16 residues, cysteine and phenylalanine counted. Here the CDR3 DNA is all that survives: 48 bases in frame from base 1. According to the germline V gene (reference sequence), CDR1 reads MNHNY and CDR2 reads SVGAGI. Library preparation employed 5' RACE. Sequenced on an Illumina HiSeq 2500. The second PCR ran for about 6 to 11 cycles and used a J-beta primer mix along with a sample-barcoded 5' primer. A template-switch 5' adaptor carrying 12 random nucleotides introduced a unique molecular identifier onto each TCR beta cDNA molecule. Each sample yielded at least 3 million CDR3-containing paired-end reads. First-strand cDNA was synthesized from all RNA with the Mint cDNA synthesis kit, primed by a TRBC-specific oligonucleotide. All cDNA was treated with uracil-DNA glycosylase and then went through a first 18-cycle PCR with the universal primers M1SS and BC2_uni_R. In the authors' own workflow: For normalization, 1 million high-quality reads were randomly selected from each sample, with every read carrying a distinct molecular identifier. Instead of being binned into consensus sequences, reads that shared molecular identifiers were thrown out. MiTCR, set to a Q25 quality threshold and the strictest error-elimination algorithm, was used for CDR3 identification, clonotype clustering and error correction. A nonparametric unseen species model using Euler transformation provided a lower-bound estimate of total TCR beta diversity. TCRdb ran its own pipeline on the public reads, namely fastp trimming at Q25 and MiXCR clone calling, and kept in-frame beta chains. Each CDR3 protein appears once, grouped with its most common genes and DNA. The V and J calls come from TCRdb's annotation, not from the publication. The sample contains a few hundred thousand distinct CDR3 sequences, over 45% of them found a single time. The ten largest clonotypes hold 45% to 55% of the sample.

Donors were 35 to 40 systemically healthy Caucasian individuals from Russia aged roughly 6 to 90 years. Roughly 11 milliliters of peripheral blood were drawn from each donor into EDTA-treated Vacutainer tubes. PBMCs were isolated by Ficoll-Paque density-gradient centrifugation, with at least 6 million obtained per sample. Total RNA was extracted from PBMCs with Trizol reagent, with at least 5.5 micrograms obtained per sample. Naive CD45RAhigh/CD27high T cell percentages were measured by flow cytometry on a PBMC aliquot from every donor. The specimen sequenced was blood. The rearrangement joined TRBV6-6 to TRBJ2-5, with 7 bases in between that match TRBD2. TRBJ2-7 matches the DNA end more closely, so the J call is doubtful. This clonotype was obtained from a man in his 60s in good health. The DNA sequence follows: TGTGCCAGCAGTTACTCGAGGTACGGGGAGGGATACGAGCAGTACTTC. Translation gives CASSYSRYGEGYEQYF.